The 13 T cell receptor beta chains given below trace back to one sample, sequenced in a study of post-analysis software for immune sequencing data. Unique molecular identifiers tagged the TCR beta cDNA libraries. TCRdb itself ran the PCR reads through MiXCR, one entry per CDR3 protein. The sample consists of roughly 150,000 distinct CDR3 sequences, under 40% of them appearing once. The sequencing used blood, collected after autologous hematopoietic stem cell transplantation. The source of these receptors is a girl aged 5-17 years with multiple sclerosis.

A few counts support this clonotype. The gene calls are TRBV4-3 and TRBJ2-1; 10 nucleotides match TRBD1. J lost 10 bases, V lost 0 bases, and 9 bases had no gene match. Germline V gives CDR1 LGHNA, CDR2 YSLEER. The length of the CDR3 is 16 residues. The CDR3 sequence: CASSQDLPGQGLEQFF. In nucleotides, the CDR3 is TGCGCCAGCAGCCAAGATCTCCCGGGACAGGGGTTGGAGCAGTTCTTC.

This clonotype occurred many times. The rearrangement joins TRBV4-1 to TRBJ2-3; unclear D gene. Trimming pared 4 bases from V and 0 bases from J, leaving 11 bases between. Germline lookup yields CDR1 MGHRA and CDR2 YSYEKL. CDR3 length equals 15 residues. The CDR3 DNA is TGCGCCAGCAGCCTCATCGGGTATAGCACAGATACGCAGTATTTT. It is translated as CASSLIGYSTDTQYF.

In its sample, this clonotype was seen a few times. The chain joins TRBV5-1 to TRBJ2-4; the match to TRBD1 covers 8 bases. The CDR3 has 13 amino acids. V lost 0 bases, J lost 8 bases, and 1 base stayed unmatched. The germline V gene encodes CDR1 SGHRS and CDR2 YFSETQ. CDR3 in amino acids: CASSLADRDIQYF. DNA of the CDR3: TGCGCCAGCAGCTTGGCGGACAGGGACATTCAGTACTTC.

This clonotype was counted at least ten times. The rearrangement joins TRBV4-3 to TRBJ1-1; D unresolved. Per germline, CDR1 LGHNA and CDR2 YSLEER. The CDR3 consists of 15 residues. V lost 0 bases to trimming and J lost 1 base, with 9 bases between them. The CDR3 DNA sequence: TGCGCCAGCAGCCAAGATTCAGGAGGGAACACTGAAGCTTTCTTT. It translates to CASSQDSGGNTEAFF.

There are a few counts of this clonotype. The genes are TRBV12-3 or TRBV12-4 and TRBJ2-5; a weak D match, TRBD1 (6 bases). Trimming pared 4 bases from V and 4 bases from J, leaving 19 bases between. There are 16 residues in the CDR3. CDR3 nucleotide sequence: TGTGCCAGCAGTTCAGCGGCAGGGGCGGTTCGAGAGACCCAGTACTTC. Translation gives CASSSAAGAVRETQYF.

The gene calls are TRBV20-1 and TRBJ2-7; 11 nucleotides match TRBD1. V was pared by 4 bases and J by 3 bases, with 5 bases of the junction left unmatched. CDR3 length: 14 amino acids. Germline V gene data show CDR1 as DFQATT and CDR2 as SNEGSKA (reference sequence). The CDR3 sequence is CSAKDRGQRYEQYF. CDR3 in DNA: TGCAGTGCTAAGGACAGGGGGCAACGCTACGAGCAGTACTTC.

This clonotype was seen at least ten times. The rearrangement uses TRBV20-1 and TRBJ2-5; D is perhaps TRBD2 (6 bases). Trimming left V 5 bases short and J 7 bases short, with 23 bases between. Germline V gene data show CDR1 as DFQATT and CDR2 as SNEGSKA (reference sequence). The CDR3 is 15 amino acids. The CDR3: CSALGSARLEGTQYF. The CDR3 DNA reads TGCAGTGCTTTGGGTAGCGCTAGGCTGGAGGGGACCCAGTACTTC.

The rearrangement links TRBV5-1 to TRBJ1-2; D is possibly TRBD1 (5 bases). Trimming pared 4 bases from V and 8 bases from J, leaving 15 bases between. This CDR3 contains 13 residues. In germline, CDR1 is SGHRS, CDR2 YFSETQ. As DNA, the CDR3 is TGCGCCAGCAGCCGGGACGGTAGTTCCGGCTACACCTTC. It translates to CASSRDGSSGYTF.

This clonotype was counted between two and nine times. The V call is TRBV20-1, the J call TRBJ1-5; 7 nucleotides align to TRBD1. The CDR3 has 13 residues. V shed 3 bases, J shed 5 bases, and the junction held 4 bases outside the gene matches. The germline CDR1 and CDR2 sequences are DFQATT and SNEGSKA (reference sequence). The CDR3 region is CSASRGQYQPQHF. Written as DNA, the CDR3 is TGCAGTGCTAGTAGGGGACAGTATCAGCCCCAGCATTTT.

Concerning this clonotype itself: Relative to the germline gene, one junction end is altered; a read error may explain this. The J gene is TRBJ1-1, the V gene TRBV29-1; no firm D call. The CDR3 is 14 amino acids. Germline values: CDR1 SQVTM, CDR2 ANQGSEA. CDR3 DNA sequence: TGCAGCGTTGAAAGGCAAGGGCTGAACACTGAGGCTTTCTTT. Translating it yields CSVERQGLNTEAFF. Complete variable domain (other parts from reference TRBV29-1 and TRBJ1-1): SAVISQKPSRDICQRGTSLTIQCQVDSQVTMMFWYRQQPGQSLTLIATANQGSEATYESGFVIDKFPISRPNLTFSTLTVSNMSPEDSSIYLCSVERQGLNTEAFFGQGTRLTVV.

This chain uses TRBV7-7 with TRBJ2-5; TRBD1 might be the D (5 bases). The CDR3 extends over 13 amino acids. CDR1 and CDR2 from the germline V gene are SSHAT and FNYEAQ (reference sequence). V was pared by 4 bases and J by 4 bases, with 10 bases between. The CDR3 DNA reads TGTGCCAGCAGCTCAGCAGGGTCAGAGACCCAGTACTTC. It is translated as CASSSAGSETQYF.

This clonotype was observed a few times. The gene calls are TRBV20-1 and TRBJ1-6, with D hard to call. Germline assignment: CDR1 DFQATT and CDR2 SNEGSKA (reference sequence). CDR3 size: 14 residues. V lost 3 bases and J 10 bases, leaving 16 bases between the germline ends. The CDR3, as DNA: TGCAGTGCTAGCGCCGTCGGCGACGGATCACCCCTCCACTTT. Protein: CSASAVGDGSPLHF.

The chain is built from TRBV5-1 and TRBJ2-7; possible D gene TRBD1, 6 bases. Germline V gene sequence: CDR1 SGHRS, CDR2 YFSETQ. V lost 0 bases and J lost 6, with 10 bases in between. This CDR3 is 13 amino acids long. CDR3 sequence: CASSLGQDIEQYF. CDR3 nucleotides: TGCGCCAGCAGCTTGGGACAGGACATCGAGCAGTACTTC.